This T cell receptor beta chain originates from a study of CD8 T cells in Susac syndrome. The CDR3 runs 16 residues. V dropped 0 bases and J dropped 2 bases, with 12 bases sitting between them. In germline, CDR1 is LGHNA, CDR2 YSLEER. RNA totalling roughly 0.5 to 1 ug underwent reverse transcription with random hexamers. MiXCR, run by TCRdb on the immunoSEQ multiplex PCR reads, gives a single entry per CDR3 protein. The data contain around 80,000 distinct CDR3 sequences, approximately 93% of them singletons. The rearrangement joins TRBV4-3 to TRBJ2-3; D gene ambiguous. The TCR was taken from a human donor with Susac syndrome. Sequencing input: CD8+ T cells from PBMCs. As DNA, the CDR3 is TGCGCCAGCAGCCAAGATGCTTCCTCTGCCACAGATACGCAGTATTTT. It translates to CASSQDASSATDTQYF.